Sequencing of this T cell receptor (beta chain) was carried out in a study of cytomegalovirus exposure and HLA in healthy donors. Trimming removed 6 bases from V and 4 bases from J; junction bases left unmatched: 0. This CDR3 has 12 amino acids. CDR1 is MNHEY, CDR2 SVGAGI, per germline. Profiled with immunoSEQ multiplex PCR; TCRdb holds only in-frame clones, not every one. Of hundreds of thousands of clones listed, less than 90% were seen once; the top ten hold 4.5% to 6%. The V gene is TRBV6-5, the J gene TRBJ1-1; TRBD1 aligns across 9 bases. Material: PBMCs. This TCR derives from a woman aged 18-35 years in good health and CMV-seronegative. CDR3 sequence (DNA): TGTGCCAGCAGACAGGGGGCCACTGAAGCTTTCTTT. It yields the protein CASRQGATEAFF.